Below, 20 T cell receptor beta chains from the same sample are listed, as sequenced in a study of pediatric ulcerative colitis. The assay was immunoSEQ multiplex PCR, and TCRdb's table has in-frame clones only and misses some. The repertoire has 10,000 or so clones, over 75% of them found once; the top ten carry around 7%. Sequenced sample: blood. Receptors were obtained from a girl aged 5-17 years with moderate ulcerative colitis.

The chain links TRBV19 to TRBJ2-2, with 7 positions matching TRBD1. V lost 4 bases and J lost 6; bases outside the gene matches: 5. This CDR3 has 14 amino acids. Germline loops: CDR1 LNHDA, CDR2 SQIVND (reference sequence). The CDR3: CASSTTGAAGELFF. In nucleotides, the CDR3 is TGTGCCAGTAGTACTACAGGGGCGGCCGGGGAGCTGTTTTTT.

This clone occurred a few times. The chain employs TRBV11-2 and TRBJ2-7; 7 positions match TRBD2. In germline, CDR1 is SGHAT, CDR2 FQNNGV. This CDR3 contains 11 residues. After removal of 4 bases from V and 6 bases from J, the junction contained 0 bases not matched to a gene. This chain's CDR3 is CASSSSGEQYF. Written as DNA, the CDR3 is TGTGCCAGCAGCTCTAGCGGCGAGCAGTACTTC.

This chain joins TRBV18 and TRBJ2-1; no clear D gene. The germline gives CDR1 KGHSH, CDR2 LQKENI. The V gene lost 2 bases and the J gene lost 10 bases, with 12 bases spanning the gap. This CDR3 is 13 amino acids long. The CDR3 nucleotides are TGTGCCAGCTCACCATGGGCGTCGGCGGAGCAGTTCTTC. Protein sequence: CASSPWASAEQFF.

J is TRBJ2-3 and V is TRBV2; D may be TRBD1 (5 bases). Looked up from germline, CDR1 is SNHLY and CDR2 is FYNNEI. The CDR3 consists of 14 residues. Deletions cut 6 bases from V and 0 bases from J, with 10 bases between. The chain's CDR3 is CASSGQASTDTQYF. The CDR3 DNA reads TGTGCCAGCAGCGGACAAGCTAGCACAGATACGCAGTATTTT.

The CDR3 DNA follows: TGTGCCAGCAGCTATCCAGGGGAGGGCTACAATGAGCAGTTCTTC. It is translated as CASSYPGEGYNEQFF. V usage is TRBV28 and J usage is TRBJ2-1, with a tentative D call TRBD2 (7 bases). The CDR3 spans 15 residues. The ends were cut back, 6 bases at V and 3 bases at J, with 15 bases in the middle. CDR1 is MDHEN, CDR2 SYDVKM, per germline.

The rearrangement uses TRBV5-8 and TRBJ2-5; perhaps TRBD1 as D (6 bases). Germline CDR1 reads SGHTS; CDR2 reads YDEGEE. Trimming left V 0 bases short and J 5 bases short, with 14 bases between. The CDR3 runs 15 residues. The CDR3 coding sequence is TGTGCCAGCAGCTTGGTACCACAGGGTTCGGAGACCCAGTACTTC. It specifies CASSLVPQGSETQYF.

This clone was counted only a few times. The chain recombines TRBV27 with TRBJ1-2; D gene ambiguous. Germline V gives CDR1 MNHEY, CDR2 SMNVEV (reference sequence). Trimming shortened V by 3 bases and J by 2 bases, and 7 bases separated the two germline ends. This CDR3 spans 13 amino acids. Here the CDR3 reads CASSFGQNYGYTF. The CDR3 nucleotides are TGTGCCAGCAGTTTCGGGCAGAACTATGGCTACACCTTC.

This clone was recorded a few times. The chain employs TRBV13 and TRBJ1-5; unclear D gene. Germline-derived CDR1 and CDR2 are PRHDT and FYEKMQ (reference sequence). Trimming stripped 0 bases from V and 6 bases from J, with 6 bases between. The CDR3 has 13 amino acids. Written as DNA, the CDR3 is TGTGCCAGCAGCTTAGGTGACGGTCAGCCCCAGCATTTT. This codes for CASSLGDGQPQHF. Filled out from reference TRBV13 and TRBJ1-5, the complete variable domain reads AAGVIQSPRHLIKEKRETATLKCYPIPRHDTVYWYQQGPGQDPQFLISFYEKMQSDKGSIPDRFSAQQFSDYHSELNMSSLELGDSALYFCASSLGDGQPQHFGDGTRLSIL.

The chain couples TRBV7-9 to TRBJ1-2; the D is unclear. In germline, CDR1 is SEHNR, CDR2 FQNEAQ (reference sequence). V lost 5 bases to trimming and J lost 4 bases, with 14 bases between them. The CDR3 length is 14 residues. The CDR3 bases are TGTGCCAGCAGCCAGGATGAGGCCCGCTATGGCTACACCTTC. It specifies CASSQDEARYGYTF.

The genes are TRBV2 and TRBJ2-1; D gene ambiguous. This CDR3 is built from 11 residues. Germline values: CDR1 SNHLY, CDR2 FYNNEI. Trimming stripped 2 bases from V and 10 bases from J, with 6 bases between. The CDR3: CASSEMDEQFF. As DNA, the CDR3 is TGTGCCAGCAGTGAAATGGACGAGCAGTTCTTC.

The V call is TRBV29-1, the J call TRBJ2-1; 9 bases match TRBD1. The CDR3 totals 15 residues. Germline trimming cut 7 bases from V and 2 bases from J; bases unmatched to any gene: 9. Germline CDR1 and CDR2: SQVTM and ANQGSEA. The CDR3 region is CSASTGTGTYNEQFF. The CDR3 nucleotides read TGCAGCGCAAGCACCGGGACAGGGACCTACAATGAGCAGTTCTTC.

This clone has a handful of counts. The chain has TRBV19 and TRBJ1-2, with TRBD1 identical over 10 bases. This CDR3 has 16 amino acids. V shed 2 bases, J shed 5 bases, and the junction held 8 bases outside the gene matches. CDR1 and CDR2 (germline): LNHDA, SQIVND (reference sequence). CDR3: CASSISQGQGNYGYTF. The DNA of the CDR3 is TGTGCCAGTAGTATATCCCAGGGACAGGGGAATTATGGCTACACCTTC.

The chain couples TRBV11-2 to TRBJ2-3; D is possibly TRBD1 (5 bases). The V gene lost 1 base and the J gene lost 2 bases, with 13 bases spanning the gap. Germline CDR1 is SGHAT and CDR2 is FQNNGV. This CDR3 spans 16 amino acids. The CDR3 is CASSLVVRALTDTQYF. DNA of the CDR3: TGTGCCAGCAGCTTAGTCGTCAGGGCCCTCACAGATACGCAGTATTTT. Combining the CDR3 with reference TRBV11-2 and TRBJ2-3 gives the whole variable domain EAGVAQSPRYKIIEKRQSVAFWCNPISGHATLYWYQQILGQGPKLLIQFQNNGVVDDSQLPKDRFSAERLKGVDSTLKIQPAKLEDSAVYLCASSLVVRALTDTQYFGPGTRLTVL.

The CDR3, as DNA: TGTGCCAGCAGTTACCCGGGAAGGTCGAATTATCAGCCCCAGCATTTT. It is translated as CASSYPGRSNYQPQHF. This sequence joins TRBV6-6 and TRBJ1-5; no definite D call. Germline V lookup: CDR1 MNHNY, CDR2 SVGAGI (reference sequence). CDR3 length equals 16 residues. V was clipped by 2 bases and J by 5 bases, with 16 bases between them.

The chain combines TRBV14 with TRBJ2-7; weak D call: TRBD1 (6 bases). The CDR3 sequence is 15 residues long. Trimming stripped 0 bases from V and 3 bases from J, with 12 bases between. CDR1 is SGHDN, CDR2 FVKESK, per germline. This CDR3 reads CASSQDLTGIYEQYF. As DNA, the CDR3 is TGTGCCAGCAGCCAAGATTTGACAGGAATCTACGAGCAGTACTTC.

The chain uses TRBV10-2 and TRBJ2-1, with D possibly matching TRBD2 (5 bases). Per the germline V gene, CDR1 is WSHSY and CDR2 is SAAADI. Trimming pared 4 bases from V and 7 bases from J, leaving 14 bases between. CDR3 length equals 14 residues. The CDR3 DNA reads TGCGCCAGCAGTGGGTCGGGAAGGGTGAATGAGCAGTTCTTC. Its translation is CASSGSGRVNEQFF.

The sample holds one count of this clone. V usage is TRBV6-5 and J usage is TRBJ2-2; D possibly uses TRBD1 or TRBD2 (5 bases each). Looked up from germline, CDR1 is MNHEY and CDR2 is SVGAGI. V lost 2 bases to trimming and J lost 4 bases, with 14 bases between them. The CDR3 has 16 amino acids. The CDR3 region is CASSYSGRAGTGELFF. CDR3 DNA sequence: TGTGCCAGCAGTTACAGTGGCAGGGCGGGCACCGGGGAGCTGTTTTTT.

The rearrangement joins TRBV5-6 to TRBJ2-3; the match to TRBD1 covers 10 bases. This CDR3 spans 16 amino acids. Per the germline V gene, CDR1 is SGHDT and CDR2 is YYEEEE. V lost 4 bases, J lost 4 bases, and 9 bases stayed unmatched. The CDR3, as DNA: TGTGCCAGCAGCCGTCGGGACAGGGGCAACTCAGATACGCAGTATTTT. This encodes CASSRRDRGNSDTQYF.

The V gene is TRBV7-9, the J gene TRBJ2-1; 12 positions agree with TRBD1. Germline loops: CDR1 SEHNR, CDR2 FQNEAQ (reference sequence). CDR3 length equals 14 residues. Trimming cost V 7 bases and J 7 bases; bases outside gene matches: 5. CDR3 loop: CASIRDRGLNEQFF. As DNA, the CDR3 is TGTGCCAGCATCCGGGACAGGGGGCTTAATGAGCAGTTCTTC.

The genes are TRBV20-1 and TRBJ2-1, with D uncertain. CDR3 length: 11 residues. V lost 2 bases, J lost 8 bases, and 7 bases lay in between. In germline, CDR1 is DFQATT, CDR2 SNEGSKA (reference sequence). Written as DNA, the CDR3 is TGCAGTGCTAGACTGCTGGATGAGCAGTTCTTC. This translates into CSARLLDEQFF.